Listed below are T cell receptor beta chains from one sample, sequenced in a study of CD8+ T cells in alopecia areata. Clones were sequenced by immunoSEQ multiplex PCR, and TCRdb holds only the in-frame ones, with some missing. The repertoire includes 75,000 to 85,000 clones, roughly 70% of them detected once, and around 24% sits in the top ten. The starting material was CD8+ T cells sorted from blood, obtained at week 24, from a patient treated with tofacitinib. These receptors all stem from a human donor with alopecia areata. CDR3s include the opening cysteine and the closing phenylalanine or tryptophan. Each record gives: J gene, clone size, D gene, V gene, CDR3 DNA, CDR3 protein. A D gene is named only where the DNA matches it firmly. Size is omitted from some rows. Given values are once, few, many or a class for expanded clones.

J gene: TRBJ2-7; clone size: -; D gene: -; V gene: TRBV6-5; CDR3 DNA: TGTGCCAGCAGTGGGGACTCCGACGAGCAGTACTTC; CDR3 protein: CASSGDSDEQYF
J gene: TRBJ1-1; clone size: -; D gene: -; V gene: TRBV4-1; CDR3 DNA: TGCGCCAGCAGCCAAGATTCGGGGCAATGGACTGAAGCTTTCTTT; CDR3 protein: CASSQDSGQWTEAFF
J gene: TRBJ1-1; clone size: -; D gene: -; V gene: TRBV7-3; CDR3 DNA: TGTGCCAGCAGCTCCGAAGTGAAGGCTGAAGCTTTCTTT; CDR3 protein: CASSSEVKAEAFF
J gene: TRBJ2-5; clone size: -; D gene: TRBD2; V gene: TRBV12-5; CDR3 DNA: TGTGCTAGTGGCCGAGGGGAGGGGGAGACCCAGTACTTC; CDR3 protein: CASGRGEGETQYF
J gene: TRBJ2-7; clone size: -; D gene: TRBD1; V gene: TRBV4-1; CDR3 DNA: TGCGCCAGCAGCCAAGAGGCGCGGCAGGGGGCGAACGAGCAGTACTTC; CDR3 protein: CASSQEARQGANEQYF
J gene: TRBJ2-3; clone size: few; D gene: TRBD2; V gene: TRBV6-4; CDR3 DNA: TGTGCCAGCAGTACTAGCGGGGGCACAGATACGCAGTATTTT; CDR3 protein: CASSTSGGTDTQYF
J gene: TRBJ2-1; clone size: -; D gene: TRBD2; V gene: TRBV27; CDR3 DNA: TGTGCCAGCAGTTTACCAGGACTAGCGGGATACAATGAGCAGTTCTTC; CDR3 protein: CASSLPGLAGYNEQFF
J gene: TRBJ2-1; clone size: once; D gene: -; V gene: TRBV6-6; CDR3 DNA: TGTGCCAGCAGAGTGGACCGTGAGCAGTTCTTC; CDR3 protein: CASRVDREQFF
J gene: TRBJ2-3; clone size: once; D gene: TRBD1; V gene: TRBV6-5; CDR3 DNA: TGTGCCAGCAGTCCCTCAGGGACAGGGAAGGATACGCAGTATTTT; CDR3 protein: CASSPSGTGKDTQYF
J gene: TRBJ1-5; clone size: once; D gene: -; V gene: TRBV4-3; CDR3 DNA: TGCGCCAGCAGCCCGGAGCCGGGTCAGCCCCAGCATTTT; CDR3 protein: CASSPEPGQPQHF
J gene: TRBJ2-1; clone size: -; D gene: TRBD2; V gene: TRBV7-2; CDR3 DNA: TGTGCCAGCAGCTTAGGCGGGAGCGCCTACAATGAGCAGTTCTTC; CDR3 protein: CASSLGGSAYNEQFF
J gene: TRBJ2-5; clone size: few; D gene: TRBD1; V gene: TRBV7-9; CDR3 DNA: TGTGCCAGCAGCTTATTAGGGACAGTACAAGAGACCCAGTACTTC; CDR3 protein: CASSLLGTVQETQYF
J gene: TRBJ2-2; clone size: -; D gene: -; V gene: TRBV5-1; CDR3 DNA: TGCGCCAGCAGCTTGGGACCGGAGCTGTTTTTT; CDR3 protein: CASSLGPELFF
J gene: TRBJ2-2; clone size: -; D gene: TRBD2; V gene: TRBV15; CDR3 DNA: TGTGCCACCAGCAGAGATTGGACTAGCGGGGGATACACCGGGGAGCTGTTTTTT; CDR3 protein: CATSRDWTSGGYTGELFF
J gene: TRBJ2-4; clone size: -; D gene: -; V gene: TRBV29-1; CDR3 DNA: TGCAGCGTTGTAGTGGGATCCGATCCCGCCCAGTACTTC; CDR3 protein: CSVVVGSDPAQYF
J gene: TRBJ2-1; clone size: -; D gene: TRBD2; V gene: TRBV7-8; CDR3 DNA: TGTGCCAGCAGGCCGGGAGCGGGGGGATACAATGAGCAGTTCTTC; CDR3 protein: CASRPGAGGYNEQFF
J gene: TRBJ2-7; clone size: -; D gene: TRBD1; V gene: TRBV4-1; CDR3 DNA: TGCGCCAGCAGCCAAATGACAGGGGGCTACGAGCAGTACTTC; CDR3 protein: CASSQMTGGYEQYF
J gene: TRBJ2-7; clone size: -; D gene: -; V gene: TRBV2; CDR3 DNA: TGTGCCAGCAGTGCGTCAGCGGAGGGTTTCTACGAGCAGTACTTC; CDR3 protein: CASSASAEGFYEQYF
J gene: TRBJ2-3; clone size: -; D gene: TRBD2; V gene: TRBV9; CDR3 DNA: TGTGCCAGCAGCCCAAAATACGGGGGGGGCACAGATACGCAGTATTTT; CDR3 protein: CASSPKYGGGTDTQYF
J gene: TRBJ2-3; clone size: -; D gene: -; V gene: TRBV4-3; CDR3 DNA: TGCGCCAGCAGCCAAGGAAGGACCTTACGCACAGATACGCAGTATTTT; CDR3 protein: CASSQGRTLRTDTQYF
J gene: TRBJ2-3; clone size: -; D gene: -; V gene: TRBV18; CDR3 DNA: TGTGCCAGCTCACCTTCTCTAACTCCATACCCTAGCACAGATACGCAGTATTTT; CDR3 protein: CASSPSLTPYPSTDTQYF
J gene: TRBJ1-1; clone size: once; D gene: -; V gene: TRBV29-1; CDR3 DNA: TGCAGCGTTAGGACACTGAACACTGAAGCTTTCTTT; CDR3 protein: CSVRTLNTEAFF
J gene: TRBJ1-2; clone size: -; D gene: -; V gene: TRBV4-1; CDR3 DNA: TGCGCCAGCAGCCAAGTCCAGGGTAGTGGCTACACCTTC; CDR3 protein: CASSQVQGSGYTF
J gene: TRBJ2-2; clone size: few; D gene: TRBD1; V gene: TRBV6-5; CDR3 DNA: TGTGCCAGCACCCCGACAGGGACGAACACCGGGGAGCTGTTTTTT; CDR3 protein: CASTPTGTNTGELFF
J gene: TRBJ2-7; clone size: -; D gene: -; V gene: TRBV19; CDR3 DNA: TGTGCCAGTAGTATCGGGGCCGAGCAGTACTTC; CDR3 protein: CASSIGAEQYF
J gene: TRBJ2-7; clone size: -; D gene: -; V gene: TRBV5-1; CDR3 DNA: TGCGCCAGCAGCTTGGCCCTAGCAGCCTCCTACGAGCAGTACTTC; CDR3 protein: CASSLALAASYEQYF
J gene: TRBJ1-1; clone size: -; D gene: -; V gene: TRBV9; CDR3 DNA: TGTGCCAGCAGCGTAGACGGGCGGGAAGCTTTCTTT; CDR3 protein: CASSVDGREAFF
J gene: TRBJ2-5; clone size: -; D gene: TRBD2; V gene: TRBV5-1; CDR3 DNA: TGCGCCAGCAGCTTGGCGACTAGCGGCCAAGAGACCCAGTACTTC; CDR3 protein: CASSLATSGQETQYF
J gene: TRBJ2-7; clone size: -; D gene: -; V gene: TRBV30; CDR3 DNA: TGTGCCTGGAACCCTACACCGGGGGAGCAGTACTTC; CDR3 protein: CAWNPTPGEQYF
J gene: TRBJ2-5; clone size: -; D gene: TRBD2; V gene: TRBV5-1; CDR3 DNA: TGCGCCAGCATGGCTAGCGGGAGAGCAGAGACCCAGTACTTC; CDR3 protein: CASMASGRAETQYF
J gene: TRBJ2-7; clone size: -; D gene: TRBD1; V gene: TRBV28; CDR3 DNA: TGTGCCAGCCGTTATAGGGGGCTAACCTACGAGCAGTACTTC; CDR3 protein: CASRYRGLTYEQYF
J gene: TRBJ2-7; clone size: -; D gene: -; V gene: TRBV4-1; CDR3 DNA: TGCGCCAGCAGCCAAGATTCGCCGTACCCCTACGAGCAGTACTTC; CDR3 protein: CASSQDSPYPYEQYF
J gene: TRBJ1-1; clone size: -; D gene: TRBD1; V gene: TRBV4-1; CDR3 DNA: TGCGCCAGCAGCCTCGTCCCGGGACAGGGTCGAGCGACTGAAGCTTTCTTT; CDR3 protein: CASSLVPGQGRATEAFF
J gene: TRBJ2-7; clone size: -; D gene: -; V gene: TRBV7-9; CDR3 DNA: TGTGCCAGCAGCCCTACTGGGGGGCCCTACGAGCAGTACTTC; CDR3 protein: CASSPTGGPYEQYF
J gene: TRBJ1-4; clone size: -; D gene: -; V gene: TRBV27; CDR3 DNA: TGTGCCAGCAGTCAAGTGGCAGGCCAACCTTCAACTAATGAAAAACTGTTTTTT; CDR3 protein: CASSQVAGQPSTNEKLFF
J gene: TRBJ1-1; clone size: -; D gene: -; V gene: TRBV5-1; CDR3 DNA: TGCGCCAGCAGCTTGACCGGAGAAGATAACACTGAAGCTTTCTTT; CDR3 protein: CASSLTGEDNTEAFF
J gene: TRBJ2-5; clone size: -; D gene: -; V gene: TRBV7-9; CDR3 DNA: TGTGCCAGCAGCCTAGGGGGAGGCCAAGAGACCCAGTACTTC; CDR3 protein: CASSLGGGQETQYF
J gene: TRBJ2-6; clone size: -; D gene: -; V gene: TRBV7-9; CDR3 DNA: TGTGCCAGCAGGGGGGATGGGCTTTCTGGGGCCAACGTCCTGACTTTC; CDR3 protein: CASRGDGLSGANVLTF
J gene: TRBJ2-1; clone size: few; D gene: -; V gene: TRBV27; CDR3 DNA: TGTGCCAGCAGCCCCGGGACGGCGGGCGATGAGCAGTTCTTC; CDR3 protein: CASSPGTAGDEQFF
J gene: TRBJ2-7; clone size: few; D gene: -; V gene: TRBV27; CDR3 DNA: TGTGCCAGCAGTTCCCAACTAGCCTACGAGCAGTACTTC; CDR3 protein: CASSSQLAYEQYF
J gene: TRBJ1-3; clone size: -; D gene: TRBD1; V gene: TRBV5-4; CDR3 DNA: TGTGCCAGCAGCTTGGATGGGACAGTCTCTGGAAACACCATATATTTT; CDR3 protein: CASSLDGTVSGNTIYF
J gene: TRBJ2-1; clone size: few; D gene: -; V gene: TRBV7-2; CDR3 DNA: TGTGCCAGCAGCTTAGTCGGGGGAAATGAGCAGTTCTTC; CDR3 protein: CASSLVGGNEQFF
J gene: TRBJ2-1; clone size: once; D gene: TRBD2; V gene: TRBV7-8; CDR3 DNA: TGTGCCAGCAGCAGAACGCTAGCGGGGGTAAGAAATGAGCAGTTCTTC; CDR3 protein: CASSRTLAGVRNEQFF